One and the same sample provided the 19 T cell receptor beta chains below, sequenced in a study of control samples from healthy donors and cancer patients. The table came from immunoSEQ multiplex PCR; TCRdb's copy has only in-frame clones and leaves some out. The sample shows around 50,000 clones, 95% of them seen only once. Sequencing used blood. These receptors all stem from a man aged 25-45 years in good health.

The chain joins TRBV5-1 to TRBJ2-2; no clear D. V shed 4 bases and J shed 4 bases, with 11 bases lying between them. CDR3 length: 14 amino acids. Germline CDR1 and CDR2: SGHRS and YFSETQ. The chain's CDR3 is CASSKLEGTGELFF. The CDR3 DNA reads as TGCGCCAGCAGCAAATTGGAAGGCACCGGGGAGCTGTTTTTT.

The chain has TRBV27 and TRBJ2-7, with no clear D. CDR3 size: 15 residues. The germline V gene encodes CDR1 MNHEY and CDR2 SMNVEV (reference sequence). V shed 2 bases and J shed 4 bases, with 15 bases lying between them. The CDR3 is CASSLGGPFSYEQYF. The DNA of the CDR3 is TGTGCCAGCAGTTTAGGTGGTCCTTTCAGTTACGAGCAGTACTTC.

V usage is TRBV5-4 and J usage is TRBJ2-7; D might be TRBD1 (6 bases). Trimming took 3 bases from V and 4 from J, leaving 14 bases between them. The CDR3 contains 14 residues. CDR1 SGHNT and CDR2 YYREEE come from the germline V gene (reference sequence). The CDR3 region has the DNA TGTGCCAGCAGCTCGGTTGGGGGCACGTACGAGCAGTACTTC. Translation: CASSSVGGTYEQYF. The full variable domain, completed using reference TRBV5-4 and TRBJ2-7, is ETGVTQSPTHLIKTRGQQVTLRCSSQSGHNTVSWYQQALGQGPQFIFQYYREEENGRGNFPPRFSGLQFPNYSSELNVNALELDDSALYLCASSSVGGTYEQYFGPGTRLTVT.

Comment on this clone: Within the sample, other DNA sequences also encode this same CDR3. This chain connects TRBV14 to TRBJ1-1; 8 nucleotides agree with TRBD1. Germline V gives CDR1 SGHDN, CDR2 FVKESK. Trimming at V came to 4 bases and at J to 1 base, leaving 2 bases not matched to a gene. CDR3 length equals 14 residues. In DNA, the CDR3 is TGTGCCAGCAGCCCTCAGGGGGCGAACACTGAAGCTTTCTTT. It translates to CASSPQGANTEAFF. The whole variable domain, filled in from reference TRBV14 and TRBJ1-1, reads EAGVTQFPSHSVIEKGQTVTLRCDPISGHDNLYWYRRVMGKEIKFLLHFVKESKQDESGMPNNRFLAERTGGTYSTLKVQPAELEDSGVYFCASSPQGANTEAFFGQGTRLTVV.

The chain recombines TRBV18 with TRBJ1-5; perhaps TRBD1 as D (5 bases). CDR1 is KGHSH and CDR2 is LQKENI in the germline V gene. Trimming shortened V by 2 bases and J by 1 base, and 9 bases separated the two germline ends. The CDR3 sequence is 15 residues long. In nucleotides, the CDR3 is TGTGCCAGCTCACCAGGGGCCCAGAGCAATCAGCCCCAGCATTTT. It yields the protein CASSPGAQSNQPQHF.

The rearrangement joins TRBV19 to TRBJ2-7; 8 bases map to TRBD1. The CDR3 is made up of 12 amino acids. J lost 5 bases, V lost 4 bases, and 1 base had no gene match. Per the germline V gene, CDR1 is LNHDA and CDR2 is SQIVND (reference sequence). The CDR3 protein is CASSRTGNEQYF. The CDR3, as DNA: TGTGCCAGTAGTAGGACAGGGAACGAGCAGTACTTC.

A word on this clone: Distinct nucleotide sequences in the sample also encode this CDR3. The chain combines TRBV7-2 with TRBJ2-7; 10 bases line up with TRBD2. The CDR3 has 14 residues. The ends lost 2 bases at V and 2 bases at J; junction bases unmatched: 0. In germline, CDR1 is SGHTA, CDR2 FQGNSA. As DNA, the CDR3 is TGTGCCAGCAGCTTACTAGCGGGAGCCTACGAGCAGTACTTC. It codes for CASSLLAGAYEQYF.

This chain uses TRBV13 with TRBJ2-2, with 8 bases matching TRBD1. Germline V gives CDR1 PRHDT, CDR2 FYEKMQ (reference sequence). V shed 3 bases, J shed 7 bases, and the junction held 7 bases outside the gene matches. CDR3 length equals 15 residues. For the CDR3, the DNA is TGTGCCAGCAGCTTGGGGGCCGGGACAGGCGGGGAGCTGTTTTTT. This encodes CASSLGAGTGGELFF.

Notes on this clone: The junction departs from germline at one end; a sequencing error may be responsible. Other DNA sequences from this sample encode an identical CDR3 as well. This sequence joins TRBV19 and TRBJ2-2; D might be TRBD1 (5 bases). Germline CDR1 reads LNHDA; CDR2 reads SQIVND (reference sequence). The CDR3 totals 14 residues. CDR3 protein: CASSPTVNTGELFF. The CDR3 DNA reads TGCGCCAGTAGTCCGACAGTGAACACCGGGGAGCTGTTTTTT.

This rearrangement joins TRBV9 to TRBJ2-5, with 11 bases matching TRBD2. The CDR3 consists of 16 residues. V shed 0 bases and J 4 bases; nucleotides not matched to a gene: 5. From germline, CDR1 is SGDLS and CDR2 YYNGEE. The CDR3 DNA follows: TGTGCCAGCAGCGTAGAATCCGGGACTAGCGGAGAGACCCAGTACTTC. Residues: CASSVESGTSGETQYF.

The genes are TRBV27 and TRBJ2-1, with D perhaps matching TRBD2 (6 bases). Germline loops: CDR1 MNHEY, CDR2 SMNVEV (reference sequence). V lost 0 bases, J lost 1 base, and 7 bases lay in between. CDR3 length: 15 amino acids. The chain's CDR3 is CASSLSRESYNEQFF. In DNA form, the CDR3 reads TGTGCCAGCAGTTTATCACGGGAGTCCTACAATGAGCAGTTCTTC.

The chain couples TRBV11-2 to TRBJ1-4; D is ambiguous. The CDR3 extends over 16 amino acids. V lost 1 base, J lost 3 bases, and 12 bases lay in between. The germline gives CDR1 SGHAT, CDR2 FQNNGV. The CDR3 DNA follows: TGTGCCAGCAGCTTAGTGTTGCGCTCGGCTAATGAAAAACTGTTTTTT. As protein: CASSLVLRSANEKLFF. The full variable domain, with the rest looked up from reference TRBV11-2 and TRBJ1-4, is EAGVAQSPRYKIIEKRQSVAFWCNPISGHATLYWYQQILGQGPKLLIQFQNNGVVDDSQLPKDRFSAERLKGVDSTLKIQPAKLEDSAVYLCASSLVLRSANEKLFFGSGTQLSVL.

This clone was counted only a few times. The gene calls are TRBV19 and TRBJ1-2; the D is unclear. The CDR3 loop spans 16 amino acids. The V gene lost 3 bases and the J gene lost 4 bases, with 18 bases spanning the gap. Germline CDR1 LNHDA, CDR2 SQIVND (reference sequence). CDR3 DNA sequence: TGTGCCAGTAGTATTAGTCGACGGATCTCTAGCTATGGCTACACCTTC. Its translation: CASSISRRISSYGYTF.

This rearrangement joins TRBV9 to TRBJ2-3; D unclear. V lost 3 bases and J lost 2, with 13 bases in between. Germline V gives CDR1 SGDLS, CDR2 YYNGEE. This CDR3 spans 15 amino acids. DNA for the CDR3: TGTGCCAGCAGCGCCCAAGCAGGTTCCACAGATACGCAGTATTTT. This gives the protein CASSAQAGSTDTQYF.

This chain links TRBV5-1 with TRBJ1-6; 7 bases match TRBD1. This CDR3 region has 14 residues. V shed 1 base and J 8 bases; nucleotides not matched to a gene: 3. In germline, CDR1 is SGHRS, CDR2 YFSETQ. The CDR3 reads CASSLTGADSPLHF. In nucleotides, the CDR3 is TGCGCCAGCAGCTTGACAGGGGCGGATTCACCCCTCCACTTT.

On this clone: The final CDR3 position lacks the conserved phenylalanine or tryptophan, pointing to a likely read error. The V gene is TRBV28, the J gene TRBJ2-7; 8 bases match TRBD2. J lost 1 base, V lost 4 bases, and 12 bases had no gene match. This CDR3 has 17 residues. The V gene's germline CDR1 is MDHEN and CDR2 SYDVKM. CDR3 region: CASSWGLQAGGSYEQYL. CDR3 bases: TGTGCCAGCAGTTGGGGTTTACAGGCGGGAGGTTCCTACGAGCAGTACCTC.

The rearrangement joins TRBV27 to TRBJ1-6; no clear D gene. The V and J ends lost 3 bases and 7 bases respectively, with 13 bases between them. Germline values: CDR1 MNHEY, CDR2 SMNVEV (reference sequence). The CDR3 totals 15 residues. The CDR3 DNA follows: TGTGCCAGCAGTTTCCTCGAGGGTGGCAATTCACCCCTCCACTTT. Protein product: CASSFLEGGNSPLHF.

The CDR3 DNA follows: TGTGCCAGCAGGGGGGGACTAGCTGCTAACAATGAGCAGTTCTTC. It translates to CASRGGLAANNEQFF. The chain links TRBV6-5 to TRBJ2-1, with TRBD2 matching 9 bases. The junction had 8 bases not matched to a gene; V was cut back by 6 bases and J by 5 bases. Germline CDR1 MNHEY, CDR2 SVGAGI. The CDR3 sequence is 15 residues long.

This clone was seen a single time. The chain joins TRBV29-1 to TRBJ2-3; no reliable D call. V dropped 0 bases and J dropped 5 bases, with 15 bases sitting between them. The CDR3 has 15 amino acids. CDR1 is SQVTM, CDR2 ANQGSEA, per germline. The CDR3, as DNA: TGCAGCGTTGAAGATCCGGATAGGTGGAGAGATACGCAGTATTTT. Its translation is CSVEDPDRWRDTQYF.